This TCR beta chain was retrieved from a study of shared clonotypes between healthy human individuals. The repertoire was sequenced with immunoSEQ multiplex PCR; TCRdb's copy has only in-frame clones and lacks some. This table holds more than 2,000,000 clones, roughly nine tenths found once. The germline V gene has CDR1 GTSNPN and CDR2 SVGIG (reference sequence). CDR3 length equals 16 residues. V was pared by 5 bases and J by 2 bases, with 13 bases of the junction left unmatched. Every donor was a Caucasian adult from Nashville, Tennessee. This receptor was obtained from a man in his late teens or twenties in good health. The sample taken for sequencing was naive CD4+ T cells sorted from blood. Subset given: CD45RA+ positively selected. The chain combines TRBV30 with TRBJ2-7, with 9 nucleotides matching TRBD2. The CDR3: CAWGRTGLAAPYEQYF. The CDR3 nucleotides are TGTGCCTGGGGAAGGACGGGACTAGCCGCACCCTACGAGCAGTACTTC.